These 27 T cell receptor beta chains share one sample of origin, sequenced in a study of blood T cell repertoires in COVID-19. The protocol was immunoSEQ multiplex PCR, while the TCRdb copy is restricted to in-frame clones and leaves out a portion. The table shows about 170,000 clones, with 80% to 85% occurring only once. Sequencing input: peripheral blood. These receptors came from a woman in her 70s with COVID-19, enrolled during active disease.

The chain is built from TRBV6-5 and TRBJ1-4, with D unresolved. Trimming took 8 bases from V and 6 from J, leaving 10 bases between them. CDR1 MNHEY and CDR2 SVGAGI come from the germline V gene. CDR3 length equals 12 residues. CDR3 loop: CASALVYEKLFF. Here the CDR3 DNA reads TGTGCCAGCGCGCTCGTCTATGAAAAACTGTTTTTT.

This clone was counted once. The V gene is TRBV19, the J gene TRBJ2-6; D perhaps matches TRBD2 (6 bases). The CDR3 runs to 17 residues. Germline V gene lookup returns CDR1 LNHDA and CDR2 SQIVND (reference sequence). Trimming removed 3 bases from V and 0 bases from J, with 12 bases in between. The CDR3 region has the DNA TGTGCCAGTAGTATTATCATCGGGGGCTCTGGGGCCAACGTCCTGACTTTC. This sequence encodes CASSIIIGGSGANVLTF.

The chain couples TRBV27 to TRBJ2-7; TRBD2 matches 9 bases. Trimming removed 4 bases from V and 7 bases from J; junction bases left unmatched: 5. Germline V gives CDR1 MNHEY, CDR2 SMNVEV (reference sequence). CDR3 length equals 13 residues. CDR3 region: CASSSLAGTEQYF. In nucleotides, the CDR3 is TGTGCCAGCAGTTCGCTAGCGGGAACAGAGCAGTACTTC.

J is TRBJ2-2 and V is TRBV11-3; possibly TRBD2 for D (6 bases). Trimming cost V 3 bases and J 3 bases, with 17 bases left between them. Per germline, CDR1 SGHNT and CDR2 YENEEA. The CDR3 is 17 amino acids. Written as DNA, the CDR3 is TGTGCCAGCAGCTTTGGGGGGTCGCAGGTCGACACCGGGGAGCTGTTTTTT. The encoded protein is CASSFGGSQVDTGELFF.

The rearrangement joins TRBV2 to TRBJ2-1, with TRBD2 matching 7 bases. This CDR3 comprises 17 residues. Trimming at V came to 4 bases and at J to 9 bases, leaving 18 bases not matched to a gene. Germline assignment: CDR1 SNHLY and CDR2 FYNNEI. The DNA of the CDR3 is TGTGCCAGCAGTGCAGCCAGCGGGCTCACCACGGGGGGTGAGCAGTTCTTC. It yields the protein CASSAASGLTTGGEQFF.

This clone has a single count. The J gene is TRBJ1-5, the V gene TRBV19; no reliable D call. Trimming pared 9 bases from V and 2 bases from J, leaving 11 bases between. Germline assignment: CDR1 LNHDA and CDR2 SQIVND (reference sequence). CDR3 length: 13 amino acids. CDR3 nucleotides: TGTGCCAGCCGTGAAGGAGGCAATCAGCCCCAGCATTTT. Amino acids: CASREGGNQPQHF.

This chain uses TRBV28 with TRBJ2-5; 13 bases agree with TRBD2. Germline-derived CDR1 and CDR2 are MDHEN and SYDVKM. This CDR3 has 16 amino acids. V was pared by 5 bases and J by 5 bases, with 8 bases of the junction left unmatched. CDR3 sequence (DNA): TGTGCCAGCAGTGGCAGGACTAGCGGGAGATTGGAGACCCAGTACTTC. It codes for CASSGRTSGRLETQYF.

CDR3 nucleotides: TGCGCCAGCAGCTCAATCTGGACTAGCGGGACCTACAATGAGCAGTTCTTC. It is translated as CASSSIWTSGTYNEQFF. The chain combines TRBV5-1 with TRBJ2-1; TRBD2 matches 12 bases. Losses at the gene ends were 3 bases for V and 2 bases for J; bases not matched to a gene: 6. The germline V gene has CDR1 SGHRS and CDR2 YFSETQ. This CDR3 contains 17 residues. The complete variable domain, with remaining parts taken from reference TRBV5-1 and TRBJ2-1, reads KAGVTQTPRYLIKTRGQQVTLSCSPISGHRSVSWYQQTPGQGLQFLFEYFSETQRNKGNFPGRFSGRQFSNSRSEMNVSTLELGDSALYLCASSSIWTSGTYNEQFFGPGTRLTVL.

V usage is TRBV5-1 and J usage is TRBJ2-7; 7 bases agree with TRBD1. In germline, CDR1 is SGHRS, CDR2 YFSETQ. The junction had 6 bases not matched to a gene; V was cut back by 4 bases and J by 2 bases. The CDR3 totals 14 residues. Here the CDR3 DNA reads TGCGCCAGCAGCGCGACAGGGCCTACCTACGAGCAGTACTTC. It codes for CASSATGPTYEQYF.

CDR3 sequence (DNA): TGTGCCACCTCAAATTGGGAGACAACTAATGAAAAACTGTTTTTT. Translation gives CATSNWETTNEKLFF. The chain links TRBV19 to TRBJ1-4; D remains unclear. The ends were cut back, 10 bases at V and 0 bases at J, with 15 bases in the middle. The CDR3 runs 15 residues. The germline V gene has CDR1 LNHDA and CDR2 SQIVND (reference sequence).

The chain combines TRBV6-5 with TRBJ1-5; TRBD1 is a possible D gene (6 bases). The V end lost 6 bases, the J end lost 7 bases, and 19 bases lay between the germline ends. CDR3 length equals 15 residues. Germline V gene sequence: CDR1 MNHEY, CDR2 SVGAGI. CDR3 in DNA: TGTGCCAGCAGGCTGGACAGCTTCTCAGGGCAGCCCCAGCATTTT. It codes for CASRLDSFSGQPQHF.

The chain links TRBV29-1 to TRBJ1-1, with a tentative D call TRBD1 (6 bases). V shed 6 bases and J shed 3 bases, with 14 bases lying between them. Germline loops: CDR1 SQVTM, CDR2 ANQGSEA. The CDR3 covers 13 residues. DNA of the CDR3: TGCAGCGTCAGGCCGGGGGGCTACACTGAAGCTTTCTTT. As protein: CSVRPGGYTEAFF. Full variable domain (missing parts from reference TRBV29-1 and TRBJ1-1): SAVISQKPSRDICQRGTSLTIQCQVDSQVTMMFWYRQQPGQSLTLIATANQGSEATYESGFVIDKFPISRPNLTFSTLTVSNMSPEDSSIYLCSVRPGGYTEAFFGQGTRLTVV.

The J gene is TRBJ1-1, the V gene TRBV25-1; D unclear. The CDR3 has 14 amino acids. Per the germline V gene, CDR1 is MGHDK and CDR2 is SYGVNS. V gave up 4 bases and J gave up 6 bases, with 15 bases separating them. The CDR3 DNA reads TGTGCCAGCAGTGGTAGACGGGTTTCTGCTGAAGCTTTCTTT. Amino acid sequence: CASSGRRVSAEAFF.

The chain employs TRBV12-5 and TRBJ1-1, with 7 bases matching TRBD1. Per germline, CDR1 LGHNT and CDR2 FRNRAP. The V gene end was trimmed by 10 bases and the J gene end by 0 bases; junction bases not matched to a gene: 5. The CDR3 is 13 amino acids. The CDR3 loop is CATEGGMNTEAFF. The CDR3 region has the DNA TGTGCTACTGAAGGGGGCATGAACACTGAAGCTTTCTTT.

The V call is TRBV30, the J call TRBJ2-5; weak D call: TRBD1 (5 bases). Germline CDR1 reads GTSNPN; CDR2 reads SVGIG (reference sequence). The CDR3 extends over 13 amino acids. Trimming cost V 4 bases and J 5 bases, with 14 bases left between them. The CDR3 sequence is CAWTGFPRETQYF. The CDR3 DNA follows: TGTGCCTGGACAGGGTTCCCAAGGGAGACCCAGTACTTC. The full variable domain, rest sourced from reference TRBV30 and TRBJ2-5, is SQTIHQWPATLVQPVGSPLSLECTVEGTSNPNLYWYRQAAGRGLQLLFYSVGIGQISSEVPQNLSASRPQDRQFILSSKKLLLSDSGFYLCAWTGFPRETQYFGPGTRLLVL.

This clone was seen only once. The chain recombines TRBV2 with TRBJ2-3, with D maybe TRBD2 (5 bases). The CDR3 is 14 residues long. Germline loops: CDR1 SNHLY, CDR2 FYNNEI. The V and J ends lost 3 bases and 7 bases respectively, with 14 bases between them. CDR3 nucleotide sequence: TGTGCCAGCAGTGATGACATTTTCGGGAATACGCAGTATTTT. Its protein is CASSDDIFGNTQYF.

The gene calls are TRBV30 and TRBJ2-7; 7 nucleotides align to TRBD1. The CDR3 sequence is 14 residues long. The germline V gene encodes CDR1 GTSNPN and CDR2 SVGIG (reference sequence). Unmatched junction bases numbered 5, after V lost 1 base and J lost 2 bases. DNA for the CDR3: TGTGCCTGGAGTGAACCGGGACAGCCCTACGAGCAGTACTTC. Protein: CAWSEPGQPYEQYF.

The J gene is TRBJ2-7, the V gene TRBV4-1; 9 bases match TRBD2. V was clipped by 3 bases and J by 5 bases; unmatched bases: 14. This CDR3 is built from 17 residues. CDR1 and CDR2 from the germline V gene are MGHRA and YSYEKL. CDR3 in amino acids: CASSHPLRSGRKNEQYF. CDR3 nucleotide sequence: TGCGCCAGCAGCCACCCGTTACGGAGCGGGAGGAAGAACGAGCAGTACTTC.

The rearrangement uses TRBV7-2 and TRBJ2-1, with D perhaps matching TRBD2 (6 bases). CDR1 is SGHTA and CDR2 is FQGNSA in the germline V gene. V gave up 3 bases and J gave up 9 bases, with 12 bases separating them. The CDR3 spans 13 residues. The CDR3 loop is CASSFQTSSEQFF. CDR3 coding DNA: TGTGCCAGCAGCTTCCAGACTAGTAGTGAGCAGTTCTTC.

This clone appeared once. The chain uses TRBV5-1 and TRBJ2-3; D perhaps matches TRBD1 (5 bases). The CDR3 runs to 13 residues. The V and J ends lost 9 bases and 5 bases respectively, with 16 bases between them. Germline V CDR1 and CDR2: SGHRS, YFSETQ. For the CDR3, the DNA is TGCGCCACCGGTAGGGGCCTGGGAGATACGCAGTATTTT. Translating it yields CATGRGLGDTQYF.

CDR3 bases: TGTGCCAGCAGTTACTCGCGCCAGGTCGAGACCCAGTACTTC. This sequence encodes CASSYSRQVETQYF. The J gene is TRBJ2-5, the V gene TRBV6-5; no clear D. V lost 0 bases, J lost 5 bases, and 10 bases lay in between. Germline CDR1 and CDR2: MNHEY and SVGAGI. CDR3 length: 14 residues.

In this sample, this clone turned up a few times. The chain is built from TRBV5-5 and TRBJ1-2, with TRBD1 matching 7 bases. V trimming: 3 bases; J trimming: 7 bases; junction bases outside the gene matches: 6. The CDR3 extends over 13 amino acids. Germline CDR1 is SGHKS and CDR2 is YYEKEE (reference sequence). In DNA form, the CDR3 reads TGTGCCAGCAGCTCCGCAGGGGGAGCTGGCTACACCTTC. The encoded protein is CASSSAGGAGYTF. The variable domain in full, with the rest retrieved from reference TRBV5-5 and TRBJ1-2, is DAGVTQSPTHLIKTRGQQVTLRCSPISGHKSVSWYQQVLGQGPQFIFQYYEKEERGRGNFPDRFSARQFPNYSSELNVNALLLGDSALYLCASSSAGGAGYTFGSGTRLTVV.

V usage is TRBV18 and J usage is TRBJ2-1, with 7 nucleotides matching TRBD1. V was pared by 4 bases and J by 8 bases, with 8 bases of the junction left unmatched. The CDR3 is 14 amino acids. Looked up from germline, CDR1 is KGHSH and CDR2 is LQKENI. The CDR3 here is CASSLDRQSHEQFF. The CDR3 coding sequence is TGTGCCAGCTCACTGGACAGGCAGAGCCATGAGCAGTTCTTC. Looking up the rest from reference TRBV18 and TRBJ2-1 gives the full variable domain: NAGVMQNPRHLVRRRGQEARLRCSPMKGHSHVYWYRQLPEEGLKFMVYLQKENIIDESGMPKERFSAEFPKEGPSILRIQQVVRGDSAAYFCASSLDRQSHEQFFGPGTRLTVL.

The CDR3 nucleotides are TGTGCCAGCAGTTTACAACAGAACACTGAAGCTTTCTTT. Residues: CASSLQQNTEAFF. The V gene is TRBV12-3 or TRBV12-4, the J gene TRBJ1-1; D call uncertain. The CDR3 is 13 residues long. Trimming shortened V by 2 bases and J by 1 base, and 5 bases separated the two germline ends.

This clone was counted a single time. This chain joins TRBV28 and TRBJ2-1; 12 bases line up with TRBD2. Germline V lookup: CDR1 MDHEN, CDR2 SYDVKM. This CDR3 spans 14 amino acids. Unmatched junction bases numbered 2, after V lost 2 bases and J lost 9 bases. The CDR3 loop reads CASSLRLAGVEQFF. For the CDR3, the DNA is TGTGCCAGCAGTTTAAGACTAGCGGGGGTTGAGCAGTTCTTC.

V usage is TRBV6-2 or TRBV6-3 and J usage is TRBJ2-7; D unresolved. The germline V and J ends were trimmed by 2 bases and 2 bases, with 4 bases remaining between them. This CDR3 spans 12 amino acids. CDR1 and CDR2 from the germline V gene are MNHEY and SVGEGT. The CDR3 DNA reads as TGTGCCAGCAGTTACCCAGCCTACGAGCAGTACTTC. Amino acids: CASSYPAYEQYF.

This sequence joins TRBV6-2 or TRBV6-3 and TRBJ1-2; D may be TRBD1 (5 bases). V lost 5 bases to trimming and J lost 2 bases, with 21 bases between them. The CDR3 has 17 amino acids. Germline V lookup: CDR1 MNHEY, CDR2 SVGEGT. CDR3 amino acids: CASSLMPYGAENYGYTF. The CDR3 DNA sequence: TGTGCCAGCAGTCTTATGCCCTATGGGGCGGAAAACTATGGCTACACCTTC.